This entry lists 17 T cell receptor beta chains sequenced from one sample in a study of T cells in Graves' hyperthyroidism and ophthalmopathy. Amplification of TCR beta CDR3 regions was performed using RNA transcripts as template. The HTBI set primed first-round TCR CDR3 RT-PCR. Using its own MiXCR run on the multiplex PCR reads, TCRdb lists one record per CDR3 protein. The data hold 690,000 or so distinct CDR3 sequences, with over 15% observed a single time. The sequenced material came from blood. These TCRs come from a woman between 50 and 59 years old with Graves' hyperthyroidism that later progressed to Graves' ophthalmopathy.

Details on this clonotype: A read error may account for a junction end that differs from germline. V and J are TRBV3-1 and TRBJ2-7; TRBD1 matches 8 bases. Germline lookup yields CDR1 LGHDT and CDR2 YNNKEL (reference sequence). The CDR3 contains 15 residues. This CDR3 reads CASNQGRDRTYEQYF. In nucleotides, the CDR3 is TGTGCCAGCAACCAAGGGCGGGACAGGACCTACGAGCAGTACTTC.

This clonotype was recorded a few times. The CDR3 is CASSGRMGVEDTQYF. The CDR3, as DNA: TGTGCCAGCAGTGGGAGGATGGGGGTAGAAGATACGCAGTATTTT. The chain uses TRBV6-1 and TRBJ2-3; D tentatively fits TRBD1 or TRBD2 (5 bases each). CDR1 and CDR2 (germline): MNHNS, SASEGT. Trimming removed 4 bases at V and 5 bases at J, with 16 bases between. This CDR3 spans 15 amino acids.

This clonotype was detected many times. V is TRBV2 and J is TRBJ2-4, with D hard to call. Germline-derived CDR1 and CDR2 are SNHLY and FYNNEI. This CDR3 is built from 12 residues. The ends were cut back, 5 bases at V and 8 bases at J, with 10 bases in the middle. The CDR3 loop reads CASSFDRDIQYF. DNA for the CDR3: TGTGCCAGCAGTTTCGACCGGGACATTCAGTACTTC.

This chain links TRBV4-1 with TRBJ2-4, with 8 bases fitting TRBD1. From germline, CDR1 is MGHRA and CDR2 YSYEKL. V was pared by 2 bases and J by 1 base, with 4 bases of the junction left unmatched. There are 16 residues in the CDR3. The chain's CDR3 is CASSQPRTGAKNIQYF. Written as DNA, the CDR3 is TGCGCCAGCAGCCAACCCCGGACAGGGGCCAAAAACATTCAGTACTTC.

This clonotype was seen a few times. V gene TRBV13 combines with J gene TRBJ1-5, with a weak D call TRBD1 (6 bases). Trimming pared 5 bases from V and 7 bases from J, leaving 9 bases between. The CDR3 runs to 12 residues. Germline V gene sequence: CDR1 PRHDT, CDR2 FYEKMQ (reference sequence). The CDR3 DNA is TGTGCCAGCAGCAAACAGGGACAGCCCCAGCATTTT. This translates into CASSKQGQPQHF.

This clonotype was seen a few times. The V call is TRBV12-3 or TRBV12-4, the J call TRBJ1-5; 8 bases are a match to TRBD1. V trimming: 9 bases; J trimming: 2 bases; junction bases outside the gene matches: 3. The CDR3 loop spans 13 amino acids. In nucleotides, the CDR3 is TGTGCCAGTCAACAGGGGGGCAATCAGCCCCAGCATTTT. This sequence encodes CASQQGGNQPQHF.

V and J are TRBV14 and TRBJ1-4; the D is unclear. Germline V gene lookup returns CDR1 SGHDN and CDR2 FVKESK. Trimming took 3 bases from V and 4 from J, leaving 9 bases between them. The CDR3 extends over 14 amino acids. The CDR3 nucleotides read TGTGCCAGCAGCCAGAGGCAGGATAATGAAAAACTGTTTTTT. Translated, it gives CASSQRQDNEKLFF.

This clonotype turned up a few times. The CDR3 DNA reads TGTGCCAGCAGCTCGGGACAGGGGGTCTCCGGGGCCAACGTCCTGACTTTC. Its protein is CASSSGQGVSGANVLTF. V is TRBV7-9 and J is TRBJ2-6; 11 nucleotides agree with TRBD1. Germline V CDR1 and CDR2: SEHNR, FQNEAQ (reference sequence). V was clipped by 4 bases and J by 4 bases; unmatched bases: 6. The CDR3 loop spans 17 amino acids.

This clonotype was picked up many times. This chain joins TRBV7-2 and TRBJ2-3; the D gene is possibly TRBD2 (7 bases). V was trimmed by 0 bases and J by 4 bases, leaving 11 bases between them. Germline values: CDR1 SGHTA, CDR2 FQGNSA. The CDR3 extends over 15 amino acids. For the CDR3, the DNA is TGTGCCAGCAGCTTAGCGGGGGGGCTTGCAGATACGCAGTATTTT. This translates into CASSLAGGLADTQYF.

This clonotype occurred a few times. The chain uses TRBV19 and TRBJ1-5; the D gene is possibly TRBD1 (5 bases). The CDR3 extends over 13 amino acids. The germline V gene encodes CDR1 LNHDA and CDR2 SQIVND (reference sequence). Trimming shortened V by 4 bases and J by 6 bases, and 10 bases separated the two germline ends. The CDR3 DNA sequence: TGTGCCAGTAGTAAGGGGATGGGTCAGCCCCAGCATTTT. Translation: CASSKGMGQPQHF.

This clonotype was counted a few times. The CDR3 ends on some other residue instead of the conserved phenylalanine or tryptophan, so this is likely a read error. The CDR3 loop reads CASSLGDRTGSQGYEQYL. CDR3 DNA: TGTGCCAGCAGCTTAGGGGATCGTACGGGTTCGCAGGGCTACGAGCAGTACCTC. This sequence joins TRBV11-2 and TRBJ2-7, with D tentatively TRBD1 (5 bases). There are 18 residues in the CDR3. Germline loops: CDR1 SGHAT, CDR2 FQNNGV. V gave up 1 base and J gave up 3 bases, with 22 bases separating them.

This clonotype was counted a few times. This chain uses TRBV15 with TRBJ2-3, with 9 bases that match TRBD2. The germline V gene has CDR1 LNHNV and CDR2 YYDKDF (reference sequence). The CDR3 runs to 18 residues. J was trimmed by 2 bases and V by 0 bases; bases with no gene match: 9. The CDR3, as DNA: TGTGCCACCAGCAGAGATGGCCGGGGACTAGCCCTCACAGATACGCAGTATTTT. Translated: CATSRDGRGLALTDTQYF. Together with reference TRBV15 and TRBJ2-3, the CDR3 gives the full variable domain: DAMVIQNPRYQVTQFGKPVTLSCSQTLNHNVMYWYQQKSSQAPKLLFHYYDKDFNNEADTPDNFQSRRPNTSFCFLDIRSPGLGDTAMYLCATSRDGRGLALTDTQYFGPGTRLTVL.

V gene TRBV12-3 or TRBV12-4 combines with J gene TRBJ2-5; 9 bases map to TRBD1. Trimming removed 7 bases from V and 4 bases from J; junction bases left unmatched: 13. This CDR3 is built from 16 residues. CDR3 sequence (DNA): TGTGCCAGCAACCCATCCACCGGGACAGGGAGAGAGACCCAGTACTTC. Residues: CASNPSTGTGRETQYF.

Only a few counts were recorded for this clonotype. The CDR3 protein is CASSLGSAGGYTDTQYF. CDR3 nucleotide sequence: TGCGCCAGCAGCTTGGGGTCAGCGGGGGGTTACACAGATACGCAGTATTTT. The genes are TRBV5-1 and TRBJ2-3, with 9 bases that match TRBD2. Germline assignment: CDR1 SGHRS and CDR2 YFSETQ. The CDR3 sequence is 17 residues long. With V trimmed by 0 bases and J by 2 bases, 7 bases remained unmatched.

This clonotype was observed many times. The chain joins TRBV18 to TRBJ1-3; D is possibly TRBD1 (6 bases). CDR3 size: 14 residues. Germline loops: CDR1 KGHSH, CDR2 LQKENI. Trimming shortened V by 4 bases and J by 1 base, and 8 bases separated the two germline ends. The CDR3 DNA is TGTGCCAGCTCACGCGACAGGTCTGGAAACACCATATATTTT. It codes for CASSRDRSGNTIYF. Variable domain in full (rest from reference TRBV18 and TRBJ1-3): NAGVMQNPRHLVRRRGQEARLRCSPMKGHSHVYWYRQLPEEGLKFMVYLQKENIIDESGMPKERFSAEFPKEGPSILRIQQVVRGDSAAYFCASSRDRSGNTIYFGEGSWLTVV.

The genes are TRBV24-1 and TRBJ2-3; 16 nucleotides align to TRBD2. V shed 7 bases, J shed 1 base, and the junction held 7 bases outside the gene matches. Looked up from germline, CDR1 is KGHDR and CDR2 is SFDVKD. The CDR3 loop spans 18 amino acids. CDR3 sequence reads: CATSPGLAGGQGTDTQYF. The CDR3 DNA is TGTGCCACCAGCCCGGGACTAGCGGGGGGGCAGGGCACAGATACGCAGTATTTT.

The chain carries TRBV6-5 and TRBJ2-1; 9 positions agree with TRBD2. The CDR3 is 16 residues long. The germline V gene encodes CDR1 MNHEY and CDR2 SVGAGI. V lost 2 bases, J lost 2 bases, and 4 bases stayed unmatched. DNA of the CDR3: TGTGCCAGCAGTTACGGGCGGGGGGGCCCCTACAATGAGCAGTTCTTC. Residues: CASSYGRGGPYNEQFF.